The source of this TCR beta chain is a study of Graves' ophthalmopathy and Graves' hyperthyroidism listed by TCRdb under 2018. About the full investigation: Peripheral blood was collected before any treatment was given, at the time of initial diagnosis. Once sampling was done, hyperthyroidism patients were given methimazole at a starting dose of 30 mg daily, while ophthalmopathy patients were given high-dose intravenous methylprednisolone. The study used signatures of the TCR beta repertoire to tell Graves' ophthalmopathy apart from Graves' hyperthyroidism and to predict which patients would progress to ophthalmopathy. In over 5 hyperthyroidism patients, the T-cell repertoire of thyroid tissue was compared with the T-cell repertoire of blood. To explore V-J signatures that separate ophthalmopathy from hyperthyroidism, a discovery set of about a hundred patients was enrolled, consisting of about 45 with ophthalmopathy and 55 to 65 with stable hyperthyroidism. In total, 135 blood samples were TCR-sequenced: some 43 ophthalmopathy, under 80 hyperthyroidism and some 17 hyperthyroidism-to-ophthalmopathy patients. The independent validation cohort included about 20 hyperthyroidism patients plus 17 patients who later progressed from hyperthyroidism to ophthalmopathy.

A word on this clonotype: Its antigen is currently not known. No base quality information exists; no much larger clone differs at one position.

TCR beta CDR3 regions were amplified from RNA transcripts for repertoire sequencing. The first round was an RT-PCR using HTBI primers with the Qiagen OneStep RT-PCR kit, and this first round was followed by a second-round multiplex PCR, then size selection and purification. Libraries were sequenced on an Illumina HiSeq2000 using paired-end 100 bp reads. Per the original workflow: SOAPnuke was used to process the reads, removing any read that contained adapters or uncalled bases, had a mean Phred below 15, or lacked an exact match to the constant primer or identifier. COPE v1.2.5 was used to merge high-quality paired reads. Each unique nucleotide sequence was defined as a clonotype, and clonotypes were aligned to IMGT TRB V, D and J references with MiTCR v1.1. Analysis was restricted to V-J combinations with a frequency above 0.0001, which covered 99% to 99.2% of repertoires. For each V-J combination, a TCR clonal expansion and chaos score was defined as F50 clonal expansion divided by the chaos observed in the TCRdist matrix. Features were reduced by Welch's t-statistics and random forest to around 13 V-J combinations, which fed a naive Bayes classifier. The similarity between thyroid and blood repertoires was quantified using the Morisita-Horn index. Clones were called with MiXCR by TCRdb after fastp trimmed the public reads at Q25, and only in-frame beta chains were retained. A single entry per CDR3 protein holds the most common genes and DNA from its merged rows. The authors' filters were not applied to this entry. Within this sample are around 660,000 distinct CDR3 sequences, with just over 40% of them counted one time only. The ten largest make up more than 3% of the sample.

Via the germline V gene (reference sequence), CDR1 is SGHAT and CDR2 FQDESV. From the cysteine up to the phenylalanine, the CDR3 has a length of 13 residues. CDR3 DNA is the only sequence kept; it has 39 bases, read in frame from the first base. V drops 6 bases and J drops 7 bases, leaving 13 bases in between. Ophthalmopathy patients were characterized by moderately to severely active disease, a Clinical Activity Score of at least 3, a NOSPECS grade of at least 4, and a disease duration under 3 months. Patients with other autoimmune diseases, uncontrolled infections, pregnancy or lactation were excluded. Clinical symptoms, serum thyroxine, TRAb, thyroid ultrasound and orbital computed tomography formed the basis of the diagnosis. PBMCs were isolated from about 10 ml of fresh peripheral blood by Ficoll-Paque density gradient centrifugation. Total RNA was extracted using Trizol reagent, and RNA quality was checked on an Agilent 2100 Bioanalyzer.

Overall results and qualifications from the work: Among expanded thyroid clonotypes with frequency above 0.001, most also showed up in blood, which suggests that blood repertoires may reflect the thyroid immune response. In validation, the model predicted ophthalmopathy progression with 70.59% sensitivity and 72.22% specificity; fewer than 15 predicted patients were CT-confirmed with GO in a median of 6.5 months. Sample size was not statistically predetermined, and group allocation was not concealed from the investigators. In cross-validation, the 13-signature model distinguished ophthalmopathy from stable hyperthyroidism with almost 90% sensitivity and about 81% specificity, and in the test set the corresponding values were around 80% and 75%.

The TCR originated in an adult man with Graves' ophthalmopathy. This chain is built from TRBV11-1 and TRBJ1-5; no D gene can be assigned with confidence. Sequenced input: peripheral blood. The DNA sequence is given as TGTGCCAGCAGTCGGGAGCTTACCCAGCCCCAGCATTTT. The translation is CASSRELTQPQHF.